The next 10 T cell receptor beta chains were all read from a single sample in a study of PD-L1 blockade in urothelial cancer. The time point denotes: peripheral blood 6 weeks after treatment start. This table comes from immunoSEQ multiplex PCR, and its TCRdb copy is limited to in-frame clones, with some not included. The table shows 50,000 or so clones, with around 88% occurring only once. The sample in question was PBMCs, obtained around atezolizumab (anti-PD-L1) treatment. The origin of the receptors is a man in his fifties or sixties with urothelial cancer.

The rearrangement uses TRBV6-5 and TRBJ1-2; D not certain. Germline V gene data show CDR1 as MNHEY and CDR2 as SVGAGI. The CDR3 covers 15 residues. V was clipped by 0 bases and J by 0 bases, with 8 bases between them. The CDR3 protein is CASSYSGGTNYGYTF. CDR3 DNA: TGTGCCAGCAGTTACTCCGGAGGGACTAACTATGGCTACACCTTC.

The chain employs TRBV11-2 and TRBJ2-1; 7 nucleotides match TRBD2. The CDR3 runs 14 residues. The V gene end was trimmed by 2 bases and the J gene end by 9 bases; junction bases not matched to a gene: 7. In germline, CDR1 is SGHAT, CDR2 FQNNGV. CDR3 loop: CASSLQTSSGEQFF. In nucleotides, the CDR3 is TGTGCCAGCAGCTTACAAACTTCTAGCGGTGAGCAGTTCTTC.

This clone was observed a few times. V and J are TRBV30 and TRBJ2-7; perhaps TRBD2 as D (6 bases). The CDR3 is made up of 14 amino acids. Germline V CDR1 and CDR2: GTSNPN, SVGIG (reference sequence). V gave up 0 bases and J gave up 3 bases, with 12 bases separating them. CDR3 coding DNA: TGTGCCTGGAGTGTACTGAAGGGAGGCTACGAGCAGTACTTC. Encoded protein: CAWSVLKGGYEQYF.

The chain carries TRBV15 and TRBJ1-2, with D hard to call. Trimming took off 0 bases at V and 4 bases at J, with 9 bases between the two ends. From germline, CDR1 is LNHNV and CDR2 YYDKDF (reference sequence). CDR3 length: 14 residues. The CDR3 loop reads CATSRDREGYGYTF. In DNA form, the CDR3 reads TGTGCCACCAGCAGAGACCGGGAGGGCTATGGCTACACCTTC.

This clone has more than one count but fewer than ten. This chain connects TRBV15 to TRBJ1-5, with 7 bases fitting TRBD1. The germline CDR1 and CDR2 sequences are LNHNV and YYDKDF (reference sequence). The J segment lost 2 bases and the V segment lost 8 bases, leaving 12 bases of the junction unmatched. This CDR3 region has 16 residues. Here the CDR3 DNA reads TGTGCCACCGGCGCATTCCAGGGGGTTCGCAATCAGCCCCAGCATTTT. As protein: CATGAFQGVRNQPQHF.

The chain uses TRBV11-3 and TRBJ1-4, with D possibly matching TRBD1 (6 bases). Germline V CDR1 and CDR2: SGHNT, YENEEA. Trimming took off 5 bases at V and 4 bases at J, with 14 bases between the two ends. The CDR3 runs 15 residues. This CDR3 reads CASSRGGSINEKLFF. In DNA, the CDR3 is TGTGCCAGCAGCAGAGGGGGAAGCATTAATGAAAAACTGTTTTTT.

The V and J genes are TRBV9 and TRBJ1-4; TRBD1 matches 8 bases. Germline values: CDR1 SGDLS, CDR2 YYNGEE. Unmatched junction bases numbered 8, after V lost 2 bases and J lost 8 bases. The length of the CDR3 is 15 residues. CDR3 sequence (DNA): TGTGCCAGCAGCGTCGGACAGGGTGGTATGGAAAAACTGTTTTTT. This encodes CASSVGQGGMEKLFF.

The chain uses TRBV7-9 and TRBJ1-2; 8 nucleotides match TRBD1. Germline V gives CDR1 SEHNR, CDR2 FQNEAQ (reference sequence). The CDR3 extends over 14 amino acids. Trimming took 5 bases from V and 4 from J; bases not matched to a gene: 6. The CDR3 loop is CASSLRTGPYGYTF. CDR3 coding DNA: TGTGCCAGCAGCCTCAGGACAGGGCCCTATGGCTACACCTTC. Using reference TRBV7-9 and TRBJ1-2 for the parts outside the CDR3, the full variable domain is DTGVSQNPRHKITKRGQNVTFRCDPISEHNRLYWYRQTLGQGPEFLTYFQNEAQLEKSRLLSDRFSAERPKGSFSTLEIQRTEQGDSAMYLCASSLRTGPYGYTFGSGTRLTVV.

The chain joins TRBV30 to TRBJ2-5, with 9 bases lining up with TRBD1. Looked up from germline, CDR1 is GTSNPN and CDR2 is SVGIG (reference sequence). CDR3 size: 14 residues. V shed 3 bases, J shed 4 bases, and the junction held 6 bases outside the gene matches. The CDR3 DNA reads TGTGCCTGGAGGGGACAGGGAGCCTCAGAGACCCAGTACTTC. It codes for CAWRGQGASETQYF.

The genes are TRBV19 and TRBJ1-5, with 7 bases that match TRBD1. From germline, CDR1 is LNHDA and CDR2 SQIVND (reference sequence). After removal of 5 bases from V and 5 bases from J, the junction contained 3 bases not matched to a gene. The CDR3 runs 13 residues. The CDR3 bases are TGTGCCAGTAGTTGGGACAGTGATCAGCCCCAGCATTTT. Translation: CASSWDSDQPQHF.